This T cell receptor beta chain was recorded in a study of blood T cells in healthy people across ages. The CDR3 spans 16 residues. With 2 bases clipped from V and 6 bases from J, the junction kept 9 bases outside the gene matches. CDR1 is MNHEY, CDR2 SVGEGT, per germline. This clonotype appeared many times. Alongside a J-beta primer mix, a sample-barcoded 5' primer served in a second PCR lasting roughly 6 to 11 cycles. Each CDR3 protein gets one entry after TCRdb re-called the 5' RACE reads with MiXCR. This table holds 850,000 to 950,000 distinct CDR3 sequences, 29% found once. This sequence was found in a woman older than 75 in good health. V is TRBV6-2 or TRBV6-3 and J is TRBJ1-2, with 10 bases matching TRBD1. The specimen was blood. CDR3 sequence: CASSYGPSDRGNGYTF. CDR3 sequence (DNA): TGTGCCAGCAGTTACGGACCCTCGGACAGGGGGAATGGCTACACCTTC.